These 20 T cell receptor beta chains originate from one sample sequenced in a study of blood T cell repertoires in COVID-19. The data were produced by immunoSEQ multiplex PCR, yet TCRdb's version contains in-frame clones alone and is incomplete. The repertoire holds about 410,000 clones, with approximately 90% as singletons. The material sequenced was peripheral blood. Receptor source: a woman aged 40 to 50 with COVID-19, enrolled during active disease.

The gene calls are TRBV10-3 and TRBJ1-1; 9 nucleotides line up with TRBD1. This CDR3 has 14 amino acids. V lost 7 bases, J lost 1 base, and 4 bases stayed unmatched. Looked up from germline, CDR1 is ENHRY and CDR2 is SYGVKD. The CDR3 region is CAINPTGGNTEAFF. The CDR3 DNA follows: TGTGCCATCAACCCGACAGGGGGGAACACTGAAGCTTTCTTT.

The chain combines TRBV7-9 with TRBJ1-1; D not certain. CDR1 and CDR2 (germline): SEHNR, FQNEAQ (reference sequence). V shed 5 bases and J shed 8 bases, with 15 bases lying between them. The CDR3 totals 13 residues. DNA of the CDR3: TGTGCCAGCAGCCTAAGACCCGGGGTAGAAGCTTTCTTT. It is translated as CASSLRPGVEAFF.

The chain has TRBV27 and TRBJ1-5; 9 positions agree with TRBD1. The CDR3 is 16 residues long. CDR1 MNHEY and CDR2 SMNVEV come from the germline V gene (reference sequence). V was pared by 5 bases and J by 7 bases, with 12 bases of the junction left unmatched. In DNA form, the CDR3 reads TGTGCCAGCAGTAACCAACCGGGACAGGGTTGGCAGCCCCAGCATTTT. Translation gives CASSNQPGQGWQPQHF.

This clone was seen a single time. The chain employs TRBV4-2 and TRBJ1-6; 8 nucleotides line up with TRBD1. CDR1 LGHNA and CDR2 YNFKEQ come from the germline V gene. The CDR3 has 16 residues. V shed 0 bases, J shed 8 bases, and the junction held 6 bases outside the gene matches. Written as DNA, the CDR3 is TGTGCCAGCAGCCAAGAAGGACAGGGTGGGGATTCACCCCTCCACTTT. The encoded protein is CASSQEGQGGDSPLHF.

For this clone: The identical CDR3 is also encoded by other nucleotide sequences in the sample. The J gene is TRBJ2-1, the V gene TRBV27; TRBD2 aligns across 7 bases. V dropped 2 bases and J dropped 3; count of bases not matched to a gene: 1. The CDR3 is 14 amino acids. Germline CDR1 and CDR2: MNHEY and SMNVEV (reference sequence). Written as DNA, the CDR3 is TGTGCCAGCAGTTTAGGCGGGAGCTACAATGAGCAGTTCTTC. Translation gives CASSLGGSYNEQFF.

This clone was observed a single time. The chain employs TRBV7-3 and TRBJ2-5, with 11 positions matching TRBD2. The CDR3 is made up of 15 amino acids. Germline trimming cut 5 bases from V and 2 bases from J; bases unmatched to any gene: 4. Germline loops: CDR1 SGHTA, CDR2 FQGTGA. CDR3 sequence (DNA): TGTGCCAGCAGCATAGGGACTAGCGGACAAGAGACCCAGTACTTC. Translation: CASSIGTSGQETQYF.

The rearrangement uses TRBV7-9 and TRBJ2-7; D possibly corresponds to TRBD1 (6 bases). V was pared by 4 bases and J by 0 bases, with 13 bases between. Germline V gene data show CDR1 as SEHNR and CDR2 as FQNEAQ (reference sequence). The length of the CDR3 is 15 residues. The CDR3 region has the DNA TGTGCCAGCAGCTCCCGGGACAAGAGCTCCTACGAGCAGTACTTC. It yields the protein CASSSRDKSSYEQYF.

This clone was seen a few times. CDR3 bases: TGTGCCAGCAGTGACTACAGCAATGAGCAGTTCTTC. Protein product: CASSDYSNEQFF. The chain links TRBV2 to TRBJ2-1; D unclear. The CDR3 length is 12 residues. Deletions cut 3 bases from V and 6 bases from J, with 6 bases between. Germline-derived CDR1 and CDR2 are SNHLY and FYNNEI.

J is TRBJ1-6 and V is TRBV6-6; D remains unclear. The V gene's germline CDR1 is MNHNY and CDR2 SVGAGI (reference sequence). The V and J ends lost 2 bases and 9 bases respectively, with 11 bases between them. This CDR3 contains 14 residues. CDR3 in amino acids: CASSYPSEGSPLHF. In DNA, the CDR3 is TGTGCCAGCAGTTACCCGTCAGAGGGTTCACCCCTCCACTTT.

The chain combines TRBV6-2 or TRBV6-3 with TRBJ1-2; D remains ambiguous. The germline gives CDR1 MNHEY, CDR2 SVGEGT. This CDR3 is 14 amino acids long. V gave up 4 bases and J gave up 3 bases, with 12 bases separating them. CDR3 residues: CASSSSMLYYGYTF. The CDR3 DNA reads TGTGCCAGCAGTTCGAGCATGCTCTACTATGGCTACACCTTC.

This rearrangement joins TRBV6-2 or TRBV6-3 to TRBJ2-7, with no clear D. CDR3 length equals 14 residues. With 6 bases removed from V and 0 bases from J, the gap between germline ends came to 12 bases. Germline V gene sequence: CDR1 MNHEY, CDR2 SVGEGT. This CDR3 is CASSLDSSSYEQYF. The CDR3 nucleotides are TGTGCCAGCAGCCTCGACTCGAGCTCCTACGAGCAGTACTTC.

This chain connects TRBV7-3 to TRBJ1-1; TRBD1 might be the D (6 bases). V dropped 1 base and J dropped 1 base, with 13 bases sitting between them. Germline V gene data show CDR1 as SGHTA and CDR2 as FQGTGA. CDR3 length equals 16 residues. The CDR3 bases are TGTGCCAGCAGCTTAAAGGGAACACAGGGGAACACTGAAGCTTTCTTT. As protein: CASSLKGTQGNTEAFF.

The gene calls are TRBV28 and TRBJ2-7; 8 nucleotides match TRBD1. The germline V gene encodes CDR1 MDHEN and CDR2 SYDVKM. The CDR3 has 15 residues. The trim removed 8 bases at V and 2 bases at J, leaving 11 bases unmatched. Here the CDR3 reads CASRSPDRATYEQYF. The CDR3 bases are TGTGCCAGCCGATCCCCGGACAGGGCAACCTACGAGCAGTACTTC.

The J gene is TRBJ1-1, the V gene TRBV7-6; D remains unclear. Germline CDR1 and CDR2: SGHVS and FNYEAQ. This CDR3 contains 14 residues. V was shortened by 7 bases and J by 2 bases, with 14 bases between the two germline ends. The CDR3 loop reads CASTPVVLNTEAFF. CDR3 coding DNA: TGTGCCAGCACCCCCGTCGTCCTAAACACTGAAGCTTTCTTT.

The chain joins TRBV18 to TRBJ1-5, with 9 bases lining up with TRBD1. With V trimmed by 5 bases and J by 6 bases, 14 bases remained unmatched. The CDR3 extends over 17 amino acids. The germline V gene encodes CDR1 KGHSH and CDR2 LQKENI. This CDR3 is CASSAPSPGQGSQPQHF. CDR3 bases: TGTGCCAGCTCAGCCCCGAGTCCGGGACAGGGAAGTCAGCCCCAGCATTTT.

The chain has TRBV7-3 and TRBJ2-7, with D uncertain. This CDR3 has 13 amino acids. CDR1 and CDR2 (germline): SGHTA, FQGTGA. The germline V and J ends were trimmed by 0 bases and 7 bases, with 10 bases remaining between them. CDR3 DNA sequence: TGTGCCAGCAGCTTAACCGTCTACGAAGAGCAGTACTTC. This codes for CASSLTVYEEQYF.

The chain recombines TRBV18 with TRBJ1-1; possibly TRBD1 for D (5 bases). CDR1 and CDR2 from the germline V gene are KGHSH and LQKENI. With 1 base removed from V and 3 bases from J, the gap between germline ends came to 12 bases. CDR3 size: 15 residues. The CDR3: CASSPQIQGDTEAFF. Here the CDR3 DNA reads TGTGCCAGCTCACCACAAATCCAGGGCGACACTGAAGCTTTCTTT.

The CDR3 nucleotides read TGTGCCAGCAGTTATTCTCCCGGGACAGGGGATAACGAGCAGTACTTC. Protein product: CASSYSPGTGDNEQYF. The chain carries TRBV27 and TRBJ2-7; TRBD1 matches 10 bases. Germline V gives CDR1 MNHEY, CDR2 SMNVEV (reference sequence). V shed 4 bases, J shed 5 bases, and the junction held 11 bases outside the gene matches. The CDR3 runs to 16 residues.

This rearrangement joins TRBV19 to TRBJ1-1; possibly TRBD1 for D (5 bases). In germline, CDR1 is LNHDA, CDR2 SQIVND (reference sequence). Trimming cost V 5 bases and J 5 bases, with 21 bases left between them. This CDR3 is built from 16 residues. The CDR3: CASSASPGRAITEAFF. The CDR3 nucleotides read TGTGCCAGTAGTGCATCCCCCGGCAGGGCAATTACTGAAGCTTTCTTT. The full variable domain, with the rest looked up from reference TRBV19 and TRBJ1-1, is DGGITQSPKYLFRKEGQNVTLSCEQNLNHDAMYWYRQDPGQGLRLIYYSQIVNDFQKGDIAEGYSVSREKKESFPLTVTSAQKNPTAFYLCASSASPGRAITEAFFGQGTRLTVV.

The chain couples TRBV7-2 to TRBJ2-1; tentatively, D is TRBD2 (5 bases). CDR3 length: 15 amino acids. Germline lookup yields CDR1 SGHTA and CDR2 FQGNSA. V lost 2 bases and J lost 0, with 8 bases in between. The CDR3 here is CASSLRRSSYNEQFF. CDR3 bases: TGTGCCAGCAGCTTACGGAGGAGCTCCTACAATGAGCAGTTCTTC.